Listed below are T cell receptor beta chains from one sample, sequenced in a study of a mutant IDH1 vaccine in newly diagnosed glioma. Antigens of these TCRs are unknown. Some clones are missing from TCRdb's copy, which holds only in-frame ones; the method was immunoSEQ multiplex PCR. The data contain 31,000 or so clones, roughly 78% of them singletons. Material: PBMCs, obtained from a glioma patient whose treatment included an IDH1 peptide vaccine. These TCRs come from a woman aged 40 to 49 with glioma. CDR3s include the opening cysteine and the closing phenylalanine or tryptophan. D genes are given only for firm matches. Rows may omit the clone size; those that give it use once, few, many or a size class.

V gene	clone size	J gene	D gene	CDR3 DNA	CDR3 protein
TRBV19	.	TRBJ1-6	.	TGTGCCAGTAGTATAGAAGGGGGTTCACCCCTCCACTTT	CASSIEGGSPLHF
TRBV5-1	.	TRBJ2-1	.	TGCGCCAGCAGCAACCCACAGAACTCCTACAATGAGCAGTTCTTC	CASSNPQNSYNEQFF
TRBV9	few	TRBJ1-1	.	TGTGCCAGCAGCGTAGGGTCACTGGGGAACACTGAAGCTTTCTTT	CASSVGSLGNTEAFF
TRBV7-9	.	TRBJ2-5	TRBD2	TGTGCCAGCAGCTTAACTAGCGGGGGGGCAGAGACCCAGTACTTC	CASSLTSGGAETQYF
TRBV27	.	TRBJ2-7	TRBD1	TGTGCCAGCAGTCGACAGGGTATGTGGTACGAGCAGTACTTC	CASSRQGMWYEQYF
TRBV4-2	.	TRBJ1-1	.	TGTGCCAGCAGCCAGTTCGGACAGATCACTGAAGCTTTCTTT	CASSQFGQITEAFF
TRBV5-4	.	TRBJ2-5	.	TGTGCCAGCAGCTTGTCGTGGGTGGCAGAGACCCAGTACTTC	CASSLSWVAETQYF
TRBV30	few	TRBJ1-4	.	TGTGCCTGGACAGTTGGTGGTGAAAAACTGTTTTTT	CAWTVGGEKLFF
TRBV30	few	TRBJ1-2	.	TGTGCCTGGAGTGTGCAGGGGCTGATGAAAGCTGGCTACACCTTC	CAWSVQGLMKAGYTF
TRBV5-6	.	TRBJ2-1	TRBD2	TGTGCCAGCAGCTGGACTAGCGGGGGAAGAAGCTCCTCCTACAATGAGCAGTTCTTC	CASSWTSGGRSSSYNEQFF
TRBV7-3	once	TRBJ2-2	TRBD2	TGTGCCAGCAGCTTAGGACTAGCGGGTTATACCGGGGAGCTGTTTTTT	CASSLGLAGYTGELFF
TRBV5-1	.	TRBJ1-4	.	TGCGCCAGCAGCTTGGACCCGGCGCCTGAAAAACTGTTTTTT	CASSLDPAPEKLFF
TRBV21-1	.	TRBJ2-7	.	TGTGCCAGCAGCCCAGGGACAGGGATCTACGGGCAGTACTTC	CASSPGTGIYGQYF
TRBV5-1	few	TRBJ2-3	.	TGCGCCAGCAGCACGGGACATTCACTCCTCAGCACAGATACGCAGTATTTT	CASSTGHSLLSTDTQYF
TRBV11-2	.	TRBJ2-5	TRBD2	TGTGCCAGCAGCTACAGCCTAGCGGGGGGGCGTGAGACCCAGTACTTC	CASSYSLAGGRETQYF
TRBV18	.	TRBJ2-7	.	TGTGCCAGCTCACCAGGAGCTTACGAGCAGTACTTC	CASSPGAYEQYF
TRBV18	.	TRBJ1-5	.	TGTGCCAGCTCACCATGGGGATCAGAGGATCAGCCCCAGCATTTT	CASSPWGSEDQPQHF
TRBV6-1	.	TRBJ2-3	.	TGTGCCAGCAGTGAATGGTCGAGGGGAAGCACAGATACGCAGTATTTT	CASSEWSRGSTDTQYF
TRBV7-3	few	TRBJ1-1	.	TGTGCCAGCAGCCCCAACTTCGGGGTTACTGAAGCTTTCTTT	CASSPNFGVTEAFF
TRBV25-1	few	TRBJ1-1	.	TGTGCCAGCAGTGAATGGGCGGAGACTGAAGCTTTCTTT	CASSEWAETEAFF
TRBV7-2	.	TRBJ2-2	.	TGTGCCAGCAGCTGGGGACTTAACACCGGGGAGCTGTTTTTT	CASSWGLNTGELFF
TRBV6-1	once	TRBJ1-2	TRBD1	TGTGCCGGCAGGGGGCAGAAATATGGCTACACCTTC	CAGRGQKYGYTF
TRBV30	.	TRBJ1-5	.	TGTGCCTGGAGTGTATCGGGGGGAAGTCAGCCCCAGCATTTT	CAWSVSGGSQPQHF
TRBV19	.	TRBJ2-2	TRBD2	TGTGCCAGTAGTACCCAGCGGGGAAACGGGGAGCTGTTTTTT	CASSTQRGNGELFF
TRBV14	.	TRBJ1-1	TRBD1	TGTGCCAGCAGCTTCCAGGGGGGCACTGAAGCTTTCTTT	CASSFQGGTEAFF
TRBV25-1	.	TRBJ2-5	.	TGTGCCAGCAGTAAAGCCGGCGGGGAGACCCAGTACTTC	CASSKAGGETQYF
TRBV7-9	.	TRBJ2-7	.	TGTGCCAGCAGCCCCGGCAGCTACGAGCAGTACTTC	CASSPGSYEQYF
TRBV7-6	once	TRBJ2-7	.	TGTGCCAGCAGCCAGGGGGAGCAGGAGGGAGACGAGCAGTACTTC	CASSQGEQEGDEQYF
TRBV5-8	.	TRBJ2-3	.	TGTGCCAGCAGCTTGGGTTGGGGCGGCACAGATACGCAGTATTTT	CASSLGWGGTDTQYF
TRBV9	.	TRBJ2-7	TRBD2	TGTGCCAGCAGCCCCCGTGGAGCGGGGGGCTCCTACGAGCAGTACTTC	CASSPRGAGGSYEQYF
TRBV7-2	.	TRBJ2-3	TRBD2	TGTGCCAGCAGCTTACTAGCGGGGAGACCAGCAGATACGCAGTATTTT	CASSLLAGRPADTQYF
TRBV19	few	TRBJ1-4	.	TGTGCCAGTAGTATAATCCGAGCAACTAATGAAAAACTGTTTTTT	CASSIIRATNEKLFF
TRBV30	.	TRBJ1-6	.	TGTGCCTGGAGTGTACTCAAGGGGGACAATTCACCCCTCCACTTT	CAWSVLKGDNSPLHF
TRBV7-2	.	TRBJ2-3	.	TGTGCCAGCAGACGACTGGCCACAGATACGCAGTATTTT	CASRRLATDTQYF
TRBV29-1	once	TRBJ2-3	TRBD1	TGCAGCGTTTCCCAGGGGGTGGGAGATACGCAGTATTTT	CSVSQGVGDTQYF
TRBV6-7	.	TRBJ1-5	.	TGTGCCAGCAGTTACAGGCAGGGGCTTGGCAATCAGCCCCAGCATTTT	CASSYRQGLGNQPQHF
TRBV6-5	.	TRBJ2-2	.	TGTGCCAGCAGTTACTCAGGGAACACCGGGGAGCTGTTTTTT	CASSYSGNTGELFF
TRBV28	.	TRBJ2-2	.	TGTGCCACCAGGGGCCCATCGAACACCGGGGAGCTGTTTTTT	CATRGPSNTGELFF
TRBV6-5	.	TRBJ1-1	.	TGTGCCAGCAGTTACTCGAGGATCGGAACTGAAGCTTTCTTT	CASSYSRIGTEAFF
TRBV7-8	.	TRBJ2-7	.	TGTGCCAGCAGCCCGACAGTGGGTCCTTACGAGCAGTACTTC	CASSPTVGPYEQYF
TRBV19	few	TRBJ2-2	.	TGTGCCAGTAGTCCCCCGCCACTGAACACCGGGGAGCTGTTTTTT	CASSPPPLNTGELFF
TRBV4-1	.	TRBJ1-4	.	TGCGCCAGCAGCCACCCCCCGGGGGGGTCGGCTAATGAAAAACTGTTTTTT	CASSHPPGGSANEKLFF
TRBV7-9	few	TRBJ1-4	TRBD1	TGTGCCAGCAGCTTAGGACAGGGGCGGGGGGCAACTAATGAAAAACTGTTTTTT	CASSLGQGRGATNEKLFF
TRBV4-1	once	TRBJ2-7	.	TGCGCCAGCAGCCAAGAGTATGCCCTTTCCTACGAGCAGTACTTC	CASSQEYALSYEQYF
TRBV19	.	TRBJ1-5	.	TGTGCCAGTAGTATAGAGGGGGAGGCTTATCAGCCCCAGCATTTT	CASSIEGEAYQPQHF
TRBV2	few	TRBJ2-4	TRBD1	TGTGCCAGCAGTATCGACAGGGGAATAGGAAACATTCAGTACTTC	CASSIDRGIGNIQYF
TRBV10-3	.	TRBJ2-5	TRBD1	TGTGCCATCAGTGAGTCACAGGGGCAAGAGACCCAGTACTTC	CAISESQGQETQYF
TRBV18	.	TRBJ1-1	.	TGTGCCAGCTCCCAAGACAGGAACACTGAAGCTTTCTTT	CASSQDRNTEAFF
TRBV30	.	TRBJ1-1	.	TGTGCCTGGAGTCGACAGATGAACACTGAAGCTTTCTTT	CAWSRQMNTEAFF
TRBV5-1	.	TRBJ2-2	TRBD1	TGCGCCAGCAGCTTGGCAGGGGGTAACACCGGGGAGCTGTTTTTT	CASSLAGGNTGELFF
TRBV5-1	.	TRBJ2-1	.	TGCGCCAGCAGCAGCACAGTTCAGATGGGGAATGAGCAGTTCTTC	CASSSTVQMGNEQFF
TRBV5-8	.	TRBJ2-5	.	TGTGCCAGCAGCTTAACTTGGGAGACCCAGTACTTC	CASSLTWETQYF
TRBV6-1	.	TRBJ2-6	.	TGTGCCAGCAGTGAAGGTGTAAAGGGAAGGTTACACGGGGCCAACGTCCTGACTTTC	CASSEGVKGRLHGANVLTF